This T cell receptor beta chain stems from a study of molecular identifiers for immune sequencing clone quantification. The CDR3 sequence is 14 residues long. The germline gives CDR1 MNHEY, CDR2 SVGAGI. Trimming took off 3 bases at V and 1 base at J, with 6 bases between the two ends. In this sample, this clonotype turned up a few times. One entry per CDR3 protein results from TCRdb running MiXCR on the PCR reads. Of 100,000 or so distinct CDR3 sequences listed, approximately 40% are singletons. The receptor was derived from a human donor in good health. Some libraries in this study had Jurkat cell RNA spiked in. The sample comprised naive CD8+ T cells from blood, with Jurkat cell RNA spiked in. The subset here: FACS-sorted CD8+CD4-CCR7+CD45RA+ naive T cells. J is TRBJ2-2 and V is TRBV6-5, with D unclear. This CDR3 reads CASSYMGNTGELFF. The CDR3 DNA reads TGTGCCAGCAGTTATATGGGGAACACCGGGGAGCTGTTTTTT.